Presented here are 30 T cell receptor beta chains from one specimen sequenced in a study of graft-versus-host responses after intestinal transplantation. Assay: immunoSEQ multiplex PCR; the TCRdb copy retains only in-frame clones and omits some. Counted here are around 55,000 clones, 70% to 90% occurring once; the ten biggest clones make up 0.55% to 0.65%. No antigens are known for them. Specimen: unstimulated CD4+ T cells sorted from spleen or lymph node cells, collected before transplant. The source of these receptors is a human donor who was the organ donor for an intestinal transplant.

V usage is TRBV28 and J usage is TRBJ1-3; possibly TRBD1 for D (5 bases). From germline, CDR1 is MDHEN and CDR2 SYDVKM. CDR3 length: 14 residues. V gave up 7 bases and J gave up 3 bases, with 13 bases separating them. DNA of the CDR3: TGTGCCAGCACCCCCGGGACTATTGGAAACACCATATATTTT. As protein: CASTPGTIGNTIYF.

The CDR3 nucleotides are TGTGCCAGCAGTTACGAGGGTGGCAGTGGCTACACCTTC. Amino acid sequence: CASSYEGGSGYTF. The genes are TRBV6-5 and TRBJ1-2; no definite D call. Trimming took 2 bases from V and 7 from J, leaving 11 bases between them. Germline V CDR1 and CDR2: MNHEY, SVGAGI. The CDR3 totals 13 residues.

This chain uses TRBV7-9 with TRBJ2-7; 11 bases are shared with TRBD2. With 4 bases clipped from V and 2 bases from J, the junction kept 10 bases outside the gene matches. CDR1 is SEHNR and CDR2 is FQNEAQ in the germline V gene (reference sequence). The CDR3 length is 17 residues. The DNA for the CDR3 is TGTGCCAGCAGCTCCGGGACTAGCGGAGCCTCCACCTACGAGCAGTACTTC. Protein: CASSSGTSGASTYEQYF.

The J gene is TRBJ2-7, the V gene TRBV19, with 9 bases aligning to TRBD1. CDR3 length: 15 residues. CDR1 LNHDA and CDR2 SQIVND come from the germline V gene (reference sequence). J was trimmed by 5 bases and V by 3 bases; bases with no gene match: 8. In DNA, the CDR3 is TGTGCCAGTAGTATCGCCGGGACAGGGACAGACGAGCAGTACTTC. It encodes CASSIAGTGTDEQYF.

The CDR3 DNA reads as TGCGCCAGCAGCTTGGTCGGGGGGGCGAGCTACAATGAGCAGTTCTTC. It encodes CASSLVGGASYNEQFF. This chain connects TRBV5-1 to TRBJ2-1, with 8 nucleotides matching TRBD2. This CDR3 is 16 amino acids long. With 0 bases clipped from V and 3 bases from J, the junction kept 5 bases outside the gene matches. CDR1 SGHRS and CDR2 YFSETQ come from the germline V gene.

V usage is TRBV11-3 and J usage is TRBJ2-1; D remains ambiguous. This CDR3 contains 13 residues. CDR1 is SGHNT and CDR2 is YENEEA in the germline V gene. V dropped 5 bases and J dropped 7 bases, with 12 bases sitting between them. In nucleotides, the CDR3 is TGTGCCAGCAGCCCCGAGACTGGGAATGAGCAGTTCTTC. It is translated as CASSPETGNEQFF.

The chain links TRBV10-3 to TRBJ1-2; 11 bases map to TRBD1. The trim removed 6 bases at V and 4 bases at J, leaving 4 bases unmatched. The CDR3 is 14 residues long. The V gene's germline CDR1 is ENHRY and CDR2 SYGVKD. DNA of the CDR3: TGTGCCATCAGGGGGACAGGGGGGGGCTATGGCTACACCTTC. Its protein is CAIRGTGGGYGYTF.

This chain links TRBV28 with TRBJ2-6; a possible D gene is TRBD1 (5 bases). The length of the CDR3 is 15 residues. CDR1 is MDHEN, CDR2 SYDVKM, per germline. Between the trimmed V and J ends, which lost 2 bases and 0 bases, there was a span of 5 bases. Written as DNA, the CDR3 is TGTGCCAGCAGTTTAACAGGCTCTGGGGCCAACGTCCTGACTTTC. Residues: CASSLTGSGANVLTF.

V is TRBV5-1 and J is TRBJ2-6; a weak D match, TRBD2 (6 bases). The CDR3 is 18 amino acids. V dropped 0 bases and J dropped 0 bases, with 13 bases sitting between them. Germline CDR1 reads SGHRS; CDR2 reads YFSETQ. The CDR3 DNA is TGCGCCAGCAGCTTGGCCTTTGCGGGGAGCTCTGGGGCCAACGTCCTGACTTTC. Translated, it gives CASSLAFAGSSGANVLTF. Supplemented by reference TRBV5-1 and TRBJ2-6, the full variable domain reads KAGVTQTPRYLIKTRGQQVTLSCSPISGHRSVSWYQQTPGQGLQFLFEYFSETQRNKGNFPGRFSGRQFSNSRSEMNVSTLELGDSALYLCASSLAFAGSSGANVLTFGAGSRLTVL.

The chain couples TRBV9 to TRBJ2-1; 10 nucleotides align to TRBD2. V shed 5 bases, J shed 0 bases, and the junction held 5 bases outside the gene matches. Per germline, CDR1 SGDLS and CDR2 YYNGEE. The CDR3 has 16 residues. In DNA, the CDR3 is TGTGCCAGCAGTGGACTAGCGGCTCTCTCCTACAATGAGCAGTTCTTC. It translates to CASSGLAALSYNEQFF. Full variable domain (missing parts from reference TRBV9 and TRBJ2-1): DSGVTQTPKHLITATGQRVTLRCSPRSGDLSVYWYQQSLDQGLQFLIQYYNGEERAKGNILERFSAQQFPDLHSELNLSSLELGDSALYFCASSGLAALSYNEQFFGPGTRLTVL.

The J gene is TRBJ1-1, the V gene TRBV2, with D possibly being TRBD1 (6 bases). Germline CDR1 SNHLY, CDR2 FYNNEI. This CDR3 is built from 15 residues. V lost 2 bases and J lost 4, with 14 bases in between. The CDR3 protein is CASSEQGMLVTEAFF. CDR3 sequence (DNA): TGTGCCAGCAGTGAACAGGGGATGTTAGTCACTGAAGCTTTCTTT.

The chain employs TRBV2 and TRBJ2-3, with TRBD1 identical over 7 bases. The junction had 12 bases not matched to a gene; V was cut back by 2 bases and J by 1 base. The CDR3 is 18 residues long. Germline values: CDR1 SNHLY, CDR2 FYNNEI. The CDR3 DNA reads TGTGCCAGCAGTGAATTTGAAGGCCCTGGACAGGGCACAGATACGCAGTATTTT. Amino acids: CASSEFEGPGQGTDTQYF.

The chain joins TRBV13 to TRBJ2-2, with a weak D call TRBD2 (5 bases). Trimming took 5 bases from V and 0 from J, leaving 19 bases between them. The CDR3 consists of 18 residues. Germline assignment: CDR1 PRHDT and CDR2 FYEKMQ (reference sequence). The DNA for the CDR3 is TGTGCCAGCAGCCCGGACCCCGCGGGTCGGGCGAACACCGGGGAGCTGTTTTTT. The encoded protein is CASSPDPAGRANTGELFF. The whole variable domain, filled in from reference TRBV13 and TRBJ2-2, reads AAGVIQSPRHLIKEKRETATLKCYPIPRHDTVYWYQQGPGQDPQFLISFYEKMQSDKGSIPDRFSAQQFSDYHSELNMSSLELGDSALYFCASSPDPAGRANTGELFFGEGSRLTVL.

This rearrangement joins TRBV10-1 to TRBJ2-7, with D uncertain. The length of the CDR3 is 14 residues. Per the germline V gene, CDR1 is WNHNN and CDR2 is SYGVQD (reference sequence). Trimming cost V 8 bases and J 4 bases, with 18 bases left between them. The CDR3 region is CASAGSQLGYEQYF. Here the CDR3 DNA reads TGCGCCAGCGCCGGGTCCCAACTGGGTTACGAGCAGTACTTC.

V is TRBV27 and J is TRBJ2-3, with 9 positions matching TRBD2. Per the germline V gene, CDR1 is MNHEY and CDR2 is SMNVEV (reference sequence). J lost 3 bases, V lost 3 bases, and 13 bases had no gene match. The CDR3 loop spans 18 amino acids. Here the CDR3 DNA reads TGTGCCAGCAGTTTCGCGATAGCGGGAGCCTTACCAACAGATACGCAGTATTTT. Protein product: CASSFAIAGALPTDTQYF.

V gene TRBV6-4 combines with J gene TRBJ2-3; TRBD2 agrees at 12 bases. Per the germline V gene, CDR1 is MRHNA and CDR2 is SNTAGT. This CDR3 comprises 16 residues. The V and J ends lost 4 bases and 3 bases, in that order; junction bases with no gene match: 5. The CDR3, as DNA: TGTGCCAGCAGTGCGCTAGCGGGAGGGGCAACAGATACGCAGTATTTT. This gives the protein CASSALAGGATDTQYF.

This clone was observed a single time. The gene calls are TRBV5-1 and TRBJ1-5; tentative D call: TRBD1 (6 bases). V was cut by 0 bases and J by 5 bases, with 9 bases left in between. Germline CDR1 SGHRS, CDR2 YFSETQ. The CDR3 spans 14 residues. CDR3 amino acids: CASSLGGGDQPQHF. The DNA for the CDR3 is TGCGCCAGCAGCTTGGGAGGGGGGGATCAGCCCCAGCATTTT.

The chain has TRBV5-1 and TRBJ2-5; D uncertain. The V gene lost 5 bases and the J gene lost 2 bases, with 7 bases spanning the gap. From germline, CDR1 is SGHRS and CDR2 YFSETQ. The length of the CDR3 is 12 residues. The CDR3 coding sequence is TGCGCCAGCAGGGAGCAGCAAGAGACCCAGTACTTC. Its protein is CASREQQETQYF.

This chain joins TRBV10-2 and TRBJ2-5; TRBD2 matches 9 bases. Trimming cost V 9 bases and J 2 bases; bases outside gene matches: 25. The CDR3 is 20 residues long. Germline assignment: CDR1 WSHSY and CDR2 SAAADI. The CDR3 loop is CASSYLAGEMWPEGQETQYF. The CDR3 nucleotides read TGCGCCAGTTCCTATTTAGCGGGAGAAATGTGGCCAGAAGGGCAAGAGACCCAGTACTTC.

This CDR3 is CASSRQGSTDTQYF. The CDR3 coding sequence is TGTGCCAGCAGCAGACAGGGTAGCACAGATACGCAGTATTTT. The chain couples TRBV7-2 to TRBJ2-3; 7 nucleotides agree with TRBD1. V gave up 5 bases and J gave up 0 bases; unmatched junction bases: 2. Germline values: CDR1 SGHTA, CDR2 FQGNSA. The length of the CDR3 is 14 residues.

V and J are TRBV10-2 and TRBJ1-3, with D tentatively TRBD1 (5 bases). CDR1 and CDR2 from the germline V gene are WSHSY and SAAADI. V lost 6 bases to trimming and J lost 0 bases, with 15 bases between them. The CDR3 is 16 amino acids. This CDR3 reads CASRDMTASSGNTIYF. The CDR3 nucleotides are TGCGCCAGCAGGGACATGACGGCCAGCTCTGGAAACACCATATATTTT.

V is TRBV19 and J is TRBJ2-2, with a weak D call TRBD1 (7 bases). Germline assignment: CDR1 LNHDA and CDR2 SQIVND (reference sequence). The V end was cut by 6 bases, the J end by 7 bases, with 18 bases between. The CDR3 sequence is 15 residues long. The CDR3 DNA sequence: TGTGCCAGTAGAGAACCACAGGGGAGGAGCGGGGAGCTGTTTTTT. It translates to CASREPQGRSGELFF. Full variable domain (remainder filled in from reference TRBV19 and TRBJ2-2): DGGITQSPKYLFRKEGQNVTLSCEQNLNHDAMYWYRQDPGQGLRLIYYSQIVNDFQKGDIAEGYSVSREKKESFPLTVTSAQKNPTAFYLCASREPQGRSGELFFGEGSRLTVL.

V and J are TRBV28 and TRBJ1-2; the match to TRBD1 covers 10 bases. V gave up 7 bases and J gave up 4 bases; unmatched junction bases: 6. Germline CDR1 MDHEN, CDR2 SYDVKM. The CDR3 covers 14 residues. The CDR3 protein is CASTWDRGAYGYTF. CDR3 DNA: TGTGCCAGCACCTGGGACAGGGGAGCCTATGGCTACACCTTC.

DNA for the CDR3: TGTGCCAGCACCCGGGACACTGAAGCTTTCTTT. This gives the protein CASTRDTEAFF. The chain carries TRBV7-2 and TRBJ1-1; D unclear. This CDR3 region has 11 residues. The germline V gene has CDR1 SGHTA and CDR2 FQGNSA. V lost 7 bases and J lost 3, with 6 bases in between.

This clone was observed a single time. This chain joins TRBV7-3 and TRBJ2-3, with 10 bases lining up with TRBD2. Germline V gene data show CDR1 as SGHTA and CDR2 as FQGTGA. After removal of 2 bases from V and 3 bases from J, the junction contained 14 bases not matched to a gene. The CDR3 extends over 19 amino acids. CDR3 sequence: CASSLRAPLAGVGTDTQYF. The CDR3 DNA sequence: TGTGCCAGCAGCTTACGAGCGCCCCTAGCGGGAGTCGGGACAGATACGCAGTATTTT.

The chain is built from TRBV19 and TRBJ2-1; 12 nucleotides match TRBD2. J gave up 0 bases and V 4 bases, and 10 bases lay outside the gene matches. The length of the CDR3 is 19 residues. Germline V CDR1 and CDR2: LNHDA, SQIVND (reference sequence). Here the CDR3 reads CASSSGLAGPESSYNEQFF. The CDR3, as DNA: TGTGCCAGTAGTAGCGGACTAGCGGGGCCGGAAAGCTCCTACAATGAGCAGTTCTTC.

The chain carries TRBV7-2 and TRBJ1-1; D perhaps matches TRBD1 (5 bases). Germline-derived CDR1 and CDR2 are SGHTA and FQGNSA. This CDR3 has 15 amino acids. V was shortened by 1 base and J by 4 bases, with 13 bases between the two germline ends. The CDR3, as DNA: TGTGCCAGCAGCTTAGGTCGGCAGGGCAGCACTGAAGCTTTCTTT. This translates into CASSLGRQGSTEAFF.

This clone has just one count. The chain uses TRBV29-1 and TRBJ2-1; 10 bases match TRBD2. V lost 7 bases to trimming and J lost 8 bases; unmatched junction nucleotides: 8. The V gene's germline CDR1 is SQVTM and CDR2 ANQGSEA. The CDR3 length is 13 residues. The CDR3 coding sequence is TGCAGCGGCTTCCCTAGCGGGAGTGATGAGCAGTTCTTC. This translates into CSGFPSGSDEQFF.

In this sample, this clone turned up once. The V gene is TRBV5-5, the J gene TRBJ2-7, with 7 positions matching TRBD1. J gave up 3 bases and V 4 bases, and 4 bases lay outside the gene matches. CDR3 length equals 13 residues. CDR1 SGHKS and CDR2 YYEKEE come from the germline V gene (reference sequence). The CDR3 loop reads CASSPGQIYEQYF. The CDR3 DNA follows: TGTGCCAGCAGCCCGGGACAGATCTACGAGCAGTACTTC.

The chain employs TRBV7-8 and TRBJ2-1; 10 nucleotides align to TRBD2. Per germline, CDR1 SGHVS and CDR2 FQNEAQ. Trimming took 0 bases from V and 2 from J; bases not matched to a gene: 1. The CDR3 spans 16 residues. CDR3 region: CASSLASGRTYNEQFF. The DNA of the CDR3 is TGTGCCAGCAGCTTAGCTAGCGGGAGGACCTACAATGAGCAGTTCTTC.